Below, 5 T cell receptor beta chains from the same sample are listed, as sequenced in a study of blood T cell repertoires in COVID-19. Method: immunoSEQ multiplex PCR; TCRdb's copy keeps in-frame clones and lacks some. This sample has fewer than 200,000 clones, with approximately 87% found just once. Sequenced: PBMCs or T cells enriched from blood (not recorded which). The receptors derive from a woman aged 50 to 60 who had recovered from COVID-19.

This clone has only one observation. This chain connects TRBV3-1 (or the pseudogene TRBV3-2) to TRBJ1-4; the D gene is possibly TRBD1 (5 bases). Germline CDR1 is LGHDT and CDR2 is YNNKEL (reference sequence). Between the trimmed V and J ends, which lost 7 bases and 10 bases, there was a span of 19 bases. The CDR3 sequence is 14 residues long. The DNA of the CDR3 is TGTGCCAGCACTCTCACTATGACGGGGGGAAAACTGTTTTTT. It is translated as CASTLTMTGGKLFF.

The CDR3 spells CASSTSRTMGEKLFF. The CDR3 coding sequence is TGCGCCAGCAGCACGTCCAGGACAATGGGAGAAAAACTGTTTTTT. The genes are TRBV5-1 and TRBJ1-4, with D maybe TRBD1 (5 bases). V was trimmed by 4 bases and J by 8 bases, leaving 18 bases between them. This CDR3 region has 15 residues. Germline V gene lookup returns CDR1 SGHRS and CDR2 YFSETQ.

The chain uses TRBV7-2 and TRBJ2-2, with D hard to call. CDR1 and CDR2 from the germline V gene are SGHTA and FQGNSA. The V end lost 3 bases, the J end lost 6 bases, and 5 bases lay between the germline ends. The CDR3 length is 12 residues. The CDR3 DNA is TGTGCCAGCAGCTTTTCTGCCGGGGAGCTGTTTTTT. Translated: CASSFSAGELFF. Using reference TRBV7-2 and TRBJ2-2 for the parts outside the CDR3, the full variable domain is GAGVSQSPSNKVTEKGKDVELRCDPISGHTALYWYRQSLGQGLEFLIYFQGNSAPDKSGLPSDRFSAERTGGSVSTLTIQRTQQEDSAVYLCASSFSAGELFFGEGSRLTVL.

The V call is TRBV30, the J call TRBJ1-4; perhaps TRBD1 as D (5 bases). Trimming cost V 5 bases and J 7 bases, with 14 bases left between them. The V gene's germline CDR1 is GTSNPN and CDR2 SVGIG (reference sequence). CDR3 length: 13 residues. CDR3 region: CAWAGQGGEKLFF. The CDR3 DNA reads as TGTGCCTGGGCCGGGCAGGGCGGTGAAAAACTGTTTTTT.

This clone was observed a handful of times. The CDR3 spells CASSLAGKQASEAFF. CDR3 DNA: TGTGCCAGCAGCTTAGCGGGTAAACAGGCCTCTGAAGCTTTCTTT. This rearrangement joins TRBV7-9 to TRBJ1-1; tentatively, D is TRBD1 (5 bases). The CDR3 runs 15 residues. Germline loops: CDR1 SEHNR, CDR2 FQNEAQ (reference sequence). V dropped 0 bases and J dropped 6 bases, with 14 bases sitting between them.